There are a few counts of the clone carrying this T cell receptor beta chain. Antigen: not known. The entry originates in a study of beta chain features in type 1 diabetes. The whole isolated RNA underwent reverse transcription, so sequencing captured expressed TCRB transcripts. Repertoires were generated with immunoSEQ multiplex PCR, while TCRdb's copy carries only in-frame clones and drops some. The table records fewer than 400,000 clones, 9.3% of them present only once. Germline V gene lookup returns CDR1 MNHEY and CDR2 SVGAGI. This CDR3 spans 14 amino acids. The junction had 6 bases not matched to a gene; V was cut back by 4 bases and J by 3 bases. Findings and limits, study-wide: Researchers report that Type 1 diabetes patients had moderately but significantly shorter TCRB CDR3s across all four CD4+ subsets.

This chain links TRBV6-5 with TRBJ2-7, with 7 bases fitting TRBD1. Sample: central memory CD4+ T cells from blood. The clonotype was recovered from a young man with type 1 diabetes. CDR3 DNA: TGTGCCAGCAGTTCAACAGGGGCGGTCTACGAGCAGTACTTC. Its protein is CASSSTGAVYEQYF.